One T cell receptor (beta chain) is described in this entry. Original analysis: The authors estimated nucleated cell counts from reference gene primer amplification. The data were produced by immunoSEQ multiplex PCR, yet TCRdb's version contains in-frame clones alone and is incomplete. From that table come the V and J calls and clone size; the DNA was used to work out D and trimming. Among some 120,000 clones listed, more than 70% were seen once. This entry is derived from a study of blood T cell repertoires in COVID-19. Study summary: From T cells, B-cell-depleted T cells, or PBMCs came the material, which was cDNA or gDNA.

This CDR3 contains 14 residues. The germline V gene encodes CDR1 MNHEY and CDR2 SMNVEV (reference sequence). Trimming left V 5 bases short and J 0 bases short, with 9 bases between. The chain combines TRBV27 with TRBJ2-3; D not certain. This clonotype originated in a human donor in a cohort sampled during active COVID-19. The sequencing input was peripheral blood. The CDR3 coding sequence is TGTGCCAGCAGTCACAGTTCTAGCACAGATACGCAGTATTTT. As protein: CASSHSSSTDTQYF.